Listed below are T cell receptor beta chains from one sample, sequenced in a study of T cells in Graves' hyperthyroidism and ophthalmopathy. MiXCR, applied by TCRdb to the multiplex PCR reads, yields one record per CDR3 protein. This table has about 300,000 distinct CDR3 sequences, about 25% appearing once. Sequencing was performed on blood. The receptors come from a man aged 35-49 years with Graves' hyperthyroidism that later progressed to Graves' ophthalmopathy. CDR3s include the opening cysteine and the closing phenylalanine or tryptophan. D genes are given only for firm matches. Only part of the rows carry a size: once, few, many, or a class if the clone is expanded.

d_gene	j_gene	v_gene	abundance	CDR3aa	CDR3nt
-	TRBJ2-7	TRBV9	many	CASSVVPDLIYEQYF	TGTGCCAGCAGCGTAGTCCCCGACCTCATCTACGAGCAGTACTTC
-	TRBJ2-7	TRBV10-3	many	CAISASYEQYF	TGTGCCATCAGTGCTTCCTACGAGCAGTACTTC
TRBD1	TRBJ2-5	TRBV19	many	CASSPMGQRETQYF	TGTGCCAGTAGTCCAATGGGACAGAGGGAGACCCAGTACTTC
-	TRBJ2-7	TRBV5-5	-	CASSFWDSEQYF	TGTGCCAGCAGCTTTTGGGATTCCGAGCAGTACTTC
-	TRBJ2-7	TRBV2	many	CASSEDGWAGPYEQYF	TGTGCCAGCAGTGAAGACGGTTGGGCAGGTCCCTACGAGCAGTACTTC
TRBD2	TRBJ2-5	TRBV19	many	CASSTRTSGDRRQETQYF	TGTGCCAGTAGTACACGGACTAGCGGGGATAGGAGACAAGAGACCCAGTACTTC
-	TRBJ1-2	TRBV29-1	-	CSVEGGPSYGYTF	TGCAGCGTTGAAGGGGGGCCTTCTTATGGCTACACCTTC
TRBD2	TRBJ2-5	TRBV27	-	CASTPARSAGVETQYF	TGTGCCAGCACCCCCGCCCGATCCGCGGGAGTGGAGACCCAGTACTTC
TRBD1	TRBJ2-5	TRBV29-1	-	CSIRQGRETQYF	TGCAGCATTCGACAGGGAAGGGAGACCCAGTACTTC
-	TRBJ2-2	TRBV7-9	many	CASSPVSTGELFF	TGTGCCAGCAGCCCTGTAAGCACCGGGGAGCTGTTTTTT
-	TRBJ2-7	TRBV7-8	many	CASSLSWDAYEQYF	TGTGCCAGCAGCTTAAGTTGGGACGCCTACGAGCAGTACTTC
-	TRBJ2-7	TRBV20-1	many	CSARDHAGSYEQYF	TGCAGTGCTAGAGATCATGCCGGGTCCTACGAGCAGTACTTC
-	TRBJ1-1	TRBV25-1	many	CASSERGRAFF	TGTGCCAGCAGTGAGCGGGGGCGAGCTTTCTTT
-	TRBJ2-5	TRBV12-3/TRBV12-4	many	CASSLSWELETQYF	TGTGCCAGCAGTTTGAGCTGGGAACTGGAGACCCAGTACTTC
-	TRBJ2-2	TRBV4-1	many	CASSQETSDRLLNTGELFF	TGCGCCAGCAGCCAAGAAACAAGTGACAGACTACTCAACACCGGGGAGCTGTTTTTT
TRBD1	TRBJ1-1	TRBV11-2	many	CASSLGTSGTGSAEAFF	TGTGCCAGCAGCTTAGGGACCTCCGGGACAGGGTCGGCTGAAGCTTTCTTT
TRBD1	TRBJ1-5	TRBV18	many	CASSHQGADQPQHF	TGTGCCAGCTCACATCAGGGGGCCGATCAGCCCCAGCATTTT
-	TRBJ1-2	TRBV15	-	CATSRDRWNYGYTF	TGTGCCACCAGCAGAGATCGGTGGAACTATGGCTACACCTTC
TRBD2	TRBJ2-5	TRBV7-2	few	CASSPPSGTRRETQYF	TGTGCCAGCAGCCCGCCCTCCGGGACTAGAAGAGAGACCCAGTACTTC
TRBD1	TRBJ1-2	TRBV15	many	CATSGGQGAYTF	TGTGCCACCAGCGGGGGACAGGGGGCCTACACCTTC
TRBD1	TRBJ1-1	TRBV20-1	few	CSARGTGGFTEAFF	TGCAGTGCTCGAGGGACAGGGGGCTTCACTGAAGCTTTCTTT
-	TRBJ2-2	TRBV7-3	many	CASSLQQSGELFF	TGTGCCAGCAGCTTACAGCAGTCCGGGGAGCTGTTTTTT
TRBD1	TRBJ2-5	TRBV5-6	many	CASSTRDRGTQYF	TGTGCCAGCAGCACCCGGGACAGAGGGACCCAGTACTTC
TRBD2	TRBJ2-5	TRBV2	few	CASKGTSGSGETQYF	TGTGCCAGCAAGGGGACTAGCGGGAGCGGAGAGACCCAGTACTTC
-	TRBJ1-1	TRBV29-1	many	CSIRNTEAFF	TGCAGCATTCGGAACACTGAAGCTTTCTTT